This entry lists 8 T cell receptor beta chains sequenced from one sample in a study of CD8+ T cells in alopecia areata. Extracted RNA was reverse transcribed into cDNA, the sequencing template. Clones were read by immunoSEQ multiplex PCR, and TCRdb kept only the in-frame ones, dropping some. The sample lists about 64,000 clones, roughly 46% seen once, with approximately 50% in the top ten. The sample was NKG2D-low CD8+ T cells sorted from blood. The receptors come from a human donor with alopecia areata.

This chain uses TRBV25-1 with TRBJ1-1; a weak D match, TRBD1 (6 bases). CDR1 is MGHDK, CDR2 SYGVNS, per germline. The V and J ends lost 3 bases and 8 bases respectively, with 19 bases between them. The CDR3 has 15 residues. CDR3 residues: CASSDSRRGSGEAFF. The CDR3 bases are TGTGCCAGCAGTGATTCCCGCAGGGGTTCGGGGGAAGCTTTCTTT.

The chain carries TRBV27 and TRBJ2-3; 8 positions match TRBD1. The CDR3 loop spans 16 amino acids. Losses at the gene ends were 6 bases for V and 4 bases for J; bases not matched to a gene: 12. Germline V gives CDR1 MNHEY, CDR2 SMNVEV (reference sequence). The CDR3 reads CASSLYGTGRADTQYF. The CDR3 bases are TGTGCCAGCAGCCTGTACGGGACAGGTAGAGCAGATACGCAGTATTTT.

This chain links TRBV14 with TRBJ1-2; D might be TRBD1 (6 bases). Germline values: CDR1 SGHDN, CDR2 FVKESK. The CDR3 length is 14 residues. Trimming stripped 3 bases from V and 3 bases from J, with 11 bases between. The CDR3 DNA follows: TGTGCCAGCAGCCAGCACAGGGAGTACTATGGCTACACCTTC. Its translation: CASSQHREYYGYTF.

In this sample, this clone turned up a few times. The chain recombines TRBV9 with TRBJ2-7, with D unclear. Trimming removed 0 bases at V and 4 bases at J, with 8 bases between. The germline V gene encodes CDR1 SGDLS and CDR2 YYNGEE. This CDR3 is 13 amino acids long. CDR3 in DNA: TGTGCCAGCAGCGTAGGCAGCCAGTACGAGCAGTACTTC. As protein: CASSVGSQYEQYF.

The chain uses TRBV14 and TRBJ2-6; TRBD1 agrees at 8 bases. Germline values: CDR1 SGHDN, CDR2 FVKESK. The trim removed 0 bases at V and 4 bases at J, leaving 17 bases unmatched. The CDR3 is 21 residues long. In DNA form, the CDR3 reads TGTGCCAGCAGCCAAGATGGTCCAGGGGGCGATCCCTTCTCCGGGGCCAACGTCCTGACTTTC. The encoded protein is CASSQDGPGGDPFSGANVLTF.

The chain uses TRBV11-2 and TRBJ2-1, with TRBD2 identical over 7 bases. CDR1 is SGHAT and CDR2 is FQNNGV in the germline V gene. The CDR3 extends over 15 amino acids. The junction had 18 bases not matched to a gene; V was cut back by 5 bases and J by 14 bases. CDR3 DNA: TGTGCCAGCAGCCTGAAGCGGGGCCCTCGGCAGTTTGAGTTCTTC. Amino acids: CASSLKRGPRQFEFF. The complete variable domain, with remaining parts taken from reference TRBV11-2 and TRBJ2-1, reads EAGVAQSPRYKIIEKRQSVAFWCNPISGHATLYWYQQILGQGPKLLIQFQNNGVVDDSQLPKDRFSAERLKGVDSTLKIQPAKLEDSAVYLCASSLKRGPRQFEFFGPGTRLTVL.

The chain uses TRBV5-1 and TRBJ2-2, with 7 bases lining up with TRBD1. Germline loops: CDR1 SGHRS, CDR2 YFSETQ. V dropped 3 bases and J dropped 4; count of bases not matched to a gene: 12. This CDR3 region has 17 residues. The CDR3 reads CASSYRRQGGTTGELFF. CDR3 bases: TGCGCCAGCAGCTACCGACGACAGGGCGGAACCACCGGGGAGCTGTTTTTT.

This clone was picked up a small number of times. This sequence joins TRBV5-1 and TRBJ2-7, with TRBD1 identical over 9 bases. The CDR3 loop spans 15 amino acids. Germline CDR1 SGHRS, CDR2 YFSETQ. V gave up 4 bases and J gave up 4 bases; unmatched junction bases: 9. The CDR3 nucleotides are TGCGCCAGCAGCGGGAAAGGACAGGGGTTGTACGAGCAGTACTTC. This sequence encodes CASSGKGQGLYEQYF.